The 24 T cell receptor beta chains listed next were all sequenced from one sample in a study of Graves' ophthalmopathy and Graves' hyperthyroidism (dated by TCRdb to the late 2010s). The instrument given in TCRdb is Illumina HiSeq 2000. For repertoire sequencing, the TCR beta CDR3 regions were amplified from RNA transcripts. A first-round RT-PCR used HTBI primers with the Qiagen OneStep RT-PCR kit, followed by a second-round multiplex PCR, size selection and purification. Through fastp at Q25 and MiXCR, TCRdb rebuilt clones from the public reads, retaining in-frame beta chains. Rows merge per CDR3 protein into single entries with the most common DNA and genes. The sample yields around 1.1 million distinct CDR3 sequences; 35% to 40% were counted once. Together, the top ten hold 11% of the sample. Sequencing was carried out using peripheral blood or thyroid tissue (not recorded which). Receptor source: an adult man with Graves' hyperthyroidism.

This clonotype was picked up a small number of times. The chain employs TRBV6-6 and TRBJ2-7; tentative D call: TRBD2 (6 bases). The ends were cut back, 0 bases at V and 4 bases at J, with 16 bases in the middle. From germline, CDR1 is MNHNY and CDR2 SVGAGI (reference sequence). The CDR3 covers 16 residues. The CDR3 DNA follows: TGTGCCAGCAGTTACTCAGCGACGGGCCGGGGGTACGAGCAGTACTTC. Translated: CASSYSATGRGYEQYF.

This clonotype has just a few counts. The J gene is TRBJ1-1, the V gene TRBV12-3 or TRBV12-4, with D possibly matching TRBD1 (6 bases). The CDR3 totals 15 residues. V lost 5 bases, J lost 4 bases, and 17 bases lay in between. CDR3 nucleotide sequence: TGTGCCAGCAGTAGGGAGACAGGCTGGGGCACTGAAGCTTTCTTT. This gives the protein CASSRETGWGTEAFF.

This chain joins TRBV29-1 and TRBJ1-2; 7 bases line up with TRBD1. Losses at the gene ends were 7 bases for V and 2 bases for J; bases not matched to a gene: 4. Germline CDR1 reads SQVTM; CDR2 reads ANQGSEA. This CDR3 has 12 residues. The chain's CDR3 is CSGEGANYGYTF. CDR3 sequence (DNA): TGCAGCGGTGAGGGGGCGAACTATGGCTACACCTTC.

This clonotype showed up many times. The rearrangement joins TRBV29-1 to TRBJ2-7; tentatively, D is TRBD2 (6 bases). The CDR3 covers 11 residues. Germline V gene sequence: CDR1 SQVTM, CDR2 ANQGSEA. Trimming removed 4 bases at V and 5 bases at J, with 9 bases between. Here the CDR3 DNA reads TGCAGCGTTGTGTGGGGGGACGAGCAGTACTTC. Its translation is CSVVWGDEQYF.

The V and J genes are TRBV20-1 and TRBJ2-2; D unresolved. The CDR3 totals 14 residues. In germline, CDR1 is DFQATT, CDR2 SNEGSKA (reference sequence). The V and J ends lost 0 bases and 6 bases respectively, with 11 bases between them. This CDR3 is CSARDRRIAGELFF. The CDR3 DNA sequence: TGCAGTGCTAGAGATCGTAGAATCGCCGGGGAGCTGTTTTTT.

The chain has TRBV29-1 and TRBJ1-1, with D unclear. V lost 6 bases and J 3 bases, leaving 11 bases between the germline ends. The CDR3 runs to 12 residues. Germline CDR1 is SQVTM and CDR2 is ANQGSEA. The CDR3, as DNA: TGCAGCGTAGGACGGGTAGACACTGAAGCTTTCTTT. As protein: CSVGRVDTEAFF.

This clonotype was seen at least ten times. The chain combines TRBV20-1 with TRBJ2-7, with D maybe TRBD1 (6 bases). CDR3 length equals 13 residues. Germline lookup yields CDR1 DFQATT and CDR2 SNEGSKA (reference sequence). V lost 8 bases to trimming and J lost 7 bases, with 21 bases between them. DNA of the CDR3: TGCAGTCCACGGGACACGGCCGTGGGTGAGCAGTACTTC. Amino acids: CSPRDTAVGEQYF.

A note on this clonotype: This may be a read error: a much more frequent sequence differs by one nucleotide. The gene calls are TRBV5-1 and TRBJ2-2; D may be TRBD1 (5 bases). CDR1 and CDR2 from the germline V gene are SGHRS and YFSETQ. Trimming left V 7 bases short and J 7 bases short, with 20 bases between. This CDR3 has 15 residues. The CDR3 loop is CASVPRQKIGGELFF. The CDR3, as DNA: TGCGCCAGCGTACCGAGACAGAAGATTGGCGGGGAGCTGTTTTTT. The full variable domain, with the rest looked up from reference TRBV5-1 and TRBJ2-2, is KAGVTQTPRYLIKTRGQQVTLSCSPISGHRSVSWYQQTPGQGLQFLFEYFSETQRNKGNFPGRFSGRQFSNSRSEMNVSTLELGDSALYLCASVPRQKIGGELFFGEGSRLTVL.

The chain carries TRBV29-1 and TRBJ2-7, with TRBD2 matching over 8 bases. Losses at the gene ends were 4 bases for V and 7 bases for J; bases not matched to a gene: 6. The CDR3 extends over 12 amino acids. Germline values: CDR1 SQVTM, CDR2 ANQGSEA. The DNA for the CDR3 is TGCAGCGTTGTTGGACTAGCCAATGAGCAGTACTTC. It is translated as CSVVGLANEQYF.

Only a few counts were recorded for this clonotype. The genes are TRBV2 and TRBJ1-2, with 8 bases aligning to TRBD1. There are 15 residues in the CDR3. From germline, CDR1 is SNHLY and CDR2 FYNNEI. With V trimmed by 4 bases and J by 3 bases, 7 bases remained unmatched. The DNA for the CDR3 is TGTGCCAGCAGTGCTAAGGCAGGGGGCGACTATGGCTACACCTTC. This sequence encodes CASSAKAGGDYGYTF.

The sample holds a few counts of this clonotype. The chain is built from TRBV28 and TRBJ1-1, with D possibly being TRBD1 (5 bases). Trimming shortened V by 4 bases and J by 2 bases, and 14 bases separated the two germline ends. Germline CDR1 MDHEN, CDR2 SYDVKM. The length of the CDR3 is 15 residues. The CDR3: CASSSPGTTNTEAFF. DNA for the CDR3: TGTGCCAGCAGTTCCCCCGGGACGACCAACACTGAAGCTTTCTTT.

In its sample, this clonotype was seen many times. V is TRBV2 and J is TRBJ1-1, with a weak D call TRBD1 (6 bases). This CDR3 is built from 16 residues. Germline V gene lookup returns CDR1 SNHLY and CDR2 FYNNEI. Deletions cut 2 bases from V and 4 bases from J, with 17 bases between. The CDR3 bases are TGTGCCAGCAGTGAACGGCGGGGGGCGCGGGTCACTGAAGCTTTCTTT. Translating it yields CASSERRGARVTEAFF.

The V call is TRBV18, the J call TRBJ1-5; TRBD1 is a possible D gene (5 bases). Germline V CDR1 and CDR2: KGHSH, LQKENI. V lost 3 bases and J lost 1, with 10 bases in between. This CDR3 contains 15 residues. The CDR3 spells CASSPSEGSNQPQHF. Written as DNA, the CDR3 is TGTGCCAGCTCACCCTCTGAGGGGAGCAATCAGCCCCAGCATTTT.

The genes are TRBV11-2 and TRBJ2-7; D is perhaps TRBD2 (5 bases). The CDR3 consists of 16 residues. Germline-derived CDR1 and CDR2 are SGHAT and FQNNGV. The V and J ends lost 6 bases and 0 bases respectively, with 18 bases between them. Here the CDR3 reads CASRGWEQQSSYEQYF. The DNA of the CDR3 is TGTGCCAGCAGGGGATGGGAGCAGCAGAGCTCCTACGAGCAGTACTTC.

The rearrangement links TRBV28 to TRBJ1-6; no reliable D call. Germline V gene data show CDR1 as MDHEN and CDR2 as SYDVKM. V was clipped by 2 bases and J by 1 base, with 12 bases between them. The CDR3 runs to 17 residues. The CDR3 sequence: CASSLSLWRSYNSPLHF. In DNA, the CDR3 is TGTGCCAGCAGTTTAAGTCTTTGGAGATCCTATAATTCACCCCTCCACTTT.

There are a few counts of this clonotype. This chain links TRBV10-3 with TRBJ2-3; D not resolved. The ends were cut back, 0 bases at V and 2 bases at J, with 0 bases in the middle. The CDR3 loop spans 12 amino acids. In germline, CDR1 is ENHRY, CDR2 SYGVKD. This CDR3 is CAISESTDTQYF. The CDR3 DNA sequence: TGTGCCATCAGTGAGTCCACAGATACGCAGTATTTT.

The chain is built from TRBV10-3 and TRBJ1-2; D might be TRBD1 (5 bases). CDR3 length equals 12 residues. Deletions cut 6 bases from V and 4 bases from J, with 9 bases between. Germline V lookup: CDR1 ENHRY, CDR2 SYGVKD. The CDR3 sequence: CAIRGGTYGYTF. The CDR3 nucleotides read TGTGCCATCAGGGGGGGGACCTATGGCTACACCTTC.

In its sample, this clonotype was seen many times. The chain recombines TRBV14 with TRBJ2-7; tentatively, D is TRBD1 or TRBD2 (7 bases each). The germline V gene encodes CDR1 SGHDN and CDR2 FVKESK. The CDR3 runs 15 residues. The V end was cut by 1 base, the J end by 5 bases, with 15 bases between. The CDR3 coding sequence is TGTGCCAGCAGCCAAGGCAGGGGGAGGGGCAACGAGCAGTACTTC. This translates into CASSQGRGRGNEQYF.

This chain joins TRBV10-3 and TRBJ1-1, with D tentatively TRBD1 (5 bases). Trimming shortened V by 11 bases and J by 0 bases, and 19 bases separated the two germline ends. Germline values: CDR1 ENHRY, CDR2 SYGVKD. This CDR3 has 15 residues. The CDR3 region is CAARGVAPMNTEAFF. The DNA of the CDR3 is TGTGCCGCCCGGGGGGTCGCCCCAATGAACACTGAAGCTTTCTTT.

This clonotype was seen repeatedly, ten times or more. This rearrangement joins TRBV15 to TRBJ1-6; unclear D gene. This CDR3 has 13 amino acids. The germline V and J ends were trimmed by 1 base and 10 bases, with 8 bases remaining between them. In germline, CDR1 is LNHNV, CDR2 YYDKDF (reference sequence). The CDR3 DNA reads TGTGCCACCAGCAGAGTAGGCAAATCACCCCTCCACTTT. Its protein is CATSRVGKSPLHF.

V gene TRBV20-1 combines with J gene TRBJ1-1; D ambiguous. Germline values: CDR1 DFQATT, CDR2 SNEGSKA (reference sequence). This CDR3 contains 12 residues. With 7 bases removed from V and 14 bases from J, the gap between germline ends came to 23 bases. The CDR3 sequence: CSVFSREPLIFF. In nucleotides, the CDR3 is TGCAGTGTTTTTTCCCGGGAGCCACTAATATTCTTT.

Judged by abundance, this clonotype is medium-sized. V and J are TRBV10-3 and TRBJ1-3, with a possible D match to TRBD1 (5 bases). The CDR3 consists of 14 residues. Germline V gene lookup returns CDR1 ENHRY and CDR2 SYGVKD. Trimming left V 7 bases short and J 0 bases short, with 10 bases between. The CDR3 region has the DNA TGTGCCATCACTCGGGGCCACTCTGGAAACACCATATATTTT. This sequence encodes CAITRGHSGNTIYF.

The chain couples TRBV3-1 to TRBJ2-3, with 9 positions matching TRBD2. Trimming cost V 4 bases and J 6 bases; bases outside gene matches: 11. This CDR3 is 16 amino acids long. Germline CDR1 is LGHDT and CDR2 is YNNKEL (reference sequence). The CDR3 sequence is CASSPIGGGAGDTQYF. The CDR3 bases are TGTGCCAGCAGCCCTATAGGCGGGGGGGCCGGGGATACGCAGTATTTT.

The chain recombines TRBV28 with TRBJ2-5; 9 bases fit TRBD1. With 2 bases clipped from V and 5 bases from J, the junction kept 6 bases outside the gene matches. CDR3 length: 15 amino acids. Germline CDR1 is MDHEN and CDR2 is SYDVKM. CDR3 DNA: TGTGCCAGCAGTTTAAGGGAGGGACAGGGCGAGACCCAGTACTTC. Translated, it gives CASSLREGQGETQYF. Full variable domain (missing parts from reference TRBV28 and TRBJ2-5): DVKVTQSSRYLVKRTGEKVFLECVQDMDHENMFWYRQDPGLGLRLIYFSYDVKMKEKGDIPEGYSVSREKKERFSLILESASTNQTSMYLCASSLREGQGETQYFGPGTRLLVL.